This TCR beta chain appears in the sequencing data of a study of blood T cell repertoires in COVID-19. On the study more broadly: The study drew acute and convalescent COVID-19 samples from the United States, Italy and Spain. PBMCs, B-cell-depleted T cells, or T cells provided the cDNA or gDNA that made up the material.

Ten or more counts support this clone. Data came from immunoSEQ multiplex PCR; TCRdb stores just in-frame clones and leaves some out. There are 250,000 to 350,000 clones in the sample; 89% occur only once, and 9.5% to 15% lies in the top ten. This CDR3 has 12 amino acids. The V and J ends lost 5 bases and 7 bases respectively, with 11 bases between them. Looked up from germline, CDR1 is MNHEY and CDR2 is SVGEGT. Sequenced sample: peripheral blood. The TCR was taken from a woman aged 55-70 years with acute or convalescent COVID-19. The chain employs TRBV6-2 or TRBV6-3 and TRBJ1-1, with D possibly matching TRBD1 (5 bases). The CDR3 sequence is CASSAGRIEAFF. CDR3 DNA sequence: TGTGCCAGCAGTGCGGGACGGATTGAAGCTTTCTTT.